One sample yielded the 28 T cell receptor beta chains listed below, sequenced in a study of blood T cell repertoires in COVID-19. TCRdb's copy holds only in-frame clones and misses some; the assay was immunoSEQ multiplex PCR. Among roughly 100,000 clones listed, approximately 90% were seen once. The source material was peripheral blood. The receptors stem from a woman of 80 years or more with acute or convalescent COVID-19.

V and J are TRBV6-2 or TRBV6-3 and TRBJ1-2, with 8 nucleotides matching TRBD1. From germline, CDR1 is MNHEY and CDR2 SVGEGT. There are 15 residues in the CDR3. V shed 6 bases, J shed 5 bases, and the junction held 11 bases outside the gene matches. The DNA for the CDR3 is TGTGCCAGCAGCAAATCGTGGGACAGGAGATATGGCTACACCTTC. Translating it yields CASSKSWDRRYGYTF.

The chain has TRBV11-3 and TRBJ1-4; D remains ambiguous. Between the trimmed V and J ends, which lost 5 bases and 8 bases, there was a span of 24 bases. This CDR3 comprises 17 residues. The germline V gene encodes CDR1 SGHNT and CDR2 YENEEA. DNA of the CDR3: TGTGCCAGCAGCCCCCCCGCCGGACTGTCCTTGGGGGAAAAACTGTTTTTT. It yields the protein CASSPPAGLSLGEKLFF.

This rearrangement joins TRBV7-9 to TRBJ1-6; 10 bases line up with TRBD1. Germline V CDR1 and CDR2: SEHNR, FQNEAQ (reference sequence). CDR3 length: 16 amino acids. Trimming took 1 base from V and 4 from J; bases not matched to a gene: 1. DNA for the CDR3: TGTGCCAGCAGCTTAGGGGACAGGGGTTATAATTCACCCCTCCACTTT. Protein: CASSLGDRGYNSPLHF. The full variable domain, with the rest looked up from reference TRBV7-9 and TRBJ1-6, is DTGVSQNPRHKITKRGQNVTFRCDPISEHNRLYWYRQTLGQGPEFLTYFQNEAQLEKSRLLSDRFSAERPKGSFSTLEIQRTEQGDSAMYLCASSLGDRGYNSPLHFGNGTRLTVT.

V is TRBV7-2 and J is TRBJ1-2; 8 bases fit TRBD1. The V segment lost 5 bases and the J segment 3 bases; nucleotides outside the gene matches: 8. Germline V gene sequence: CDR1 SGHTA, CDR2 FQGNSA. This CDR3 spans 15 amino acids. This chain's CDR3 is CASSTGQGGYYGYTF. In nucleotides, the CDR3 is TGTGCCAGCAGCACTGGACAGGGAGGTTACTATGGCTACACCTTC.

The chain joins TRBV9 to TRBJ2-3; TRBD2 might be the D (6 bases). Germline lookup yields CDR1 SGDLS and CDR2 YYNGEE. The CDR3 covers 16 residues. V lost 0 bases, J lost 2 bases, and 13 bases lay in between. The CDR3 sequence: CASSVGGLPNTDTQYF. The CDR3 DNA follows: TGTGCCAGCAGCGTAGGGGGACTGCCCAACACAGATACGCAGTATTTT.

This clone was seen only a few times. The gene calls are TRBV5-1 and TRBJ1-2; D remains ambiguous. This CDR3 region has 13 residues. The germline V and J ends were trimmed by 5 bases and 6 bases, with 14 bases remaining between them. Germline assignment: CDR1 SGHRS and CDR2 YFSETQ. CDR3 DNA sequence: TGCGCCAGCAGTAACCAACTCGATAATGGCTACACCTTC. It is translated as CASSNQLDNGYTF.

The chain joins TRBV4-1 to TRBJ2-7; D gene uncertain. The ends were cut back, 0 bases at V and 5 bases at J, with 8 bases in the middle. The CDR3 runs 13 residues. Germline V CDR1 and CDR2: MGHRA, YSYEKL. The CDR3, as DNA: TGCGCCAGCAGCCAAGATCCCAGGCACGAGCAGTACTTC. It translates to CASSQDPRHEQYF.

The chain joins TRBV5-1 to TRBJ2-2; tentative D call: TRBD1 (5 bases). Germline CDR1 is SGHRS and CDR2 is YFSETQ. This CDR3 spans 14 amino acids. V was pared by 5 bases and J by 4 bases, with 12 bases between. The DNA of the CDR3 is TGCGCCAGCAGTCGGCAGGGAATCACCGGGGAGCTGTTTTTT. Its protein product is CASSRQGITGELFF.

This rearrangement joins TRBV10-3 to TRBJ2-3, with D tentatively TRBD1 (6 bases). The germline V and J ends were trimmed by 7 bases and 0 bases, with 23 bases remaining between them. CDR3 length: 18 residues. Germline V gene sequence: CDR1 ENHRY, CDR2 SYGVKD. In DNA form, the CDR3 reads TGTGCCATCAAGGGTAGTGGGTCGACAGGTCTAAGCACAGATACGCAGTATTTT. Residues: CAIKGSGSTGLSTDTQYF.

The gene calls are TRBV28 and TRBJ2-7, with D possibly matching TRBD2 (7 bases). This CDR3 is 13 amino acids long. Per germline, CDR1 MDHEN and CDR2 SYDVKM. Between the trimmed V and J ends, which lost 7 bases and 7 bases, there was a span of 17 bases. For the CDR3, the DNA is TGTGCCAGCACTGCGGGGGCCCCCTCAGAGCAGTACTTC. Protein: CASTAGAPSEQYF.

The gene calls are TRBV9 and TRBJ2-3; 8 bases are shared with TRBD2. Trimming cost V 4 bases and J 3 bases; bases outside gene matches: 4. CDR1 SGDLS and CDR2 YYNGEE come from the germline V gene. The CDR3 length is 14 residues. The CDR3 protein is CASSSGGETDTQYF. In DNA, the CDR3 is TGTGCCAGCAGCTCCGGGGGGGAGACAGATACGCAGTATTTT.

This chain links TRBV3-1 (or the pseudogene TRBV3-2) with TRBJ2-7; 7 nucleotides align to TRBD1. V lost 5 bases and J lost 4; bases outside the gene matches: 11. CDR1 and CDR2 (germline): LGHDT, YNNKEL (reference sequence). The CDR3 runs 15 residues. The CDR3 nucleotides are TGTGCCAGCAGCTTCCGACAGGGAGTGTGGTACGAGCAGTACTTC. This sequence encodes CASSFRQGVWYEQYF.

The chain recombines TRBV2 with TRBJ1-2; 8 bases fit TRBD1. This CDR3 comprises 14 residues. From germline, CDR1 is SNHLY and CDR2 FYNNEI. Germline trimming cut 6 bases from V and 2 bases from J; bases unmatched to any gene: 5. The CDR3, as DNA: TGTGCCAGCAGGGGATGGACAGGGAACTATGGCTACACCTTC. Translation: CASRGWTGNYGYTF.

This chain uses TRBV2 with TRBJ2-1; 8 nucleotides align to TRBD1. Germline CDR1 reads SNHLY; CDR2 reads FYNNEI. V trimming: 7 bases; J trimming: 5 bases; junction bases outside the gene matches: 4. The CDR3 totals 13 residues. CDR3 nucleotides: TGTGCCAGCAAAGGGACAGGAGACAATGAGCAGTTCTTC. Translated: CASKGTGDNEQFF.

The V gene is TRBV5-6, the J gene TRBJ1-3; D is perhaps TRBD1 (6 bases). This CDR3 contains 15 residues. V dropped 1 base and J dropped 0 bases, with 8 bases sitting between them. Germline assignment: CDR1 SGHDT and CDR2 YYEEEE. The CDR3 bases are TGTGCCAGCAGCTTGACAGGGAACTCTGGAAACACCATATATTTT. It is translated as CASSLTGNSGNTIYF.

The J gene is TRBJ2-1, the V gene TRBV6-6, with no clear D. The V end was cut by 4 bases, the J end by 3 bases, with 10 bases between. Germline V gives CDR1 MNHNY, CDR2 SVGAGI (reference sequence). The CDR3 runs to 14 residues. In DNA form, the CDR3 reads TGTGCCAGCAGTTCCGGCGCAGGCTACAATGAGCAGTTCTTC. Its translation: CASSSGAGYNEQFF.

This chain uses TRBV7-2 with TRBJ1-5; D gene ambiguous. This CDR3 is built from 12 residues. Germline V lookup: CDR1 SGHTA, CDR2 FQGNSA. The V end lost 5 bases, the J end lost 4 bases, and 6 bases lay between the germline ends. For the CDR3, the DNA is TGTGCCAGCAGCATCCATAATCAGCCCCAGCATTTT. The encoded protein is CASSIHNQPQHF.

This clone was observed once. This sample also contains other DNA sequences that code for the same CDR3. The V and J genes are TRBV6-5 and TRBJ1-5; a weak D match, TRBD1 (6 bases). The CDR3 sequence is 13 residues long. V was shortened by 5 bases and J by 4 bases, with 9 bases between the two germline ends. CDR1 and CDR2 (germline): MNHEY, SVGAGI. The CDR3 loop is CASSRTENQPQHF. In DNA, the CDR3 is TGTGCCAGCAGTAGGACAGAGAATCAGCCCCAGCATTTT.

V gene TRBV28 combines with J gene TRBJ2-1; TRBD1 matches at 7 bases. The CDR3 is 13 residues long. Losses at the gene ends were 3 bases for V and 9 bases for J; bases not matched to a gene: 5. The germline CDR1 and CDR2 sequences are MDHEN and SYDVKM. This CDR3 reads CASSLLRGSEQFF. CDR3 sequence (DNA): TGTGCCAGCAGTTTGCTCAGGGGGAGTGAGCAGTTCTTC.

CDR3 DNA sequence: TGTGCCAGCAGCTTATACGTCACGTGGACAGGGACTTTTGAAAAACTGTTTTTT. This codes for CASSLYVTWTGTFEKLFF. The chain combines TRBV7-3 with TRBJ1-4; 8 nucleotides line up with TRBD1. After removal of 2 bases from V and 7 bases from J, the junction contained 15 bases not matched to a gene. Germline CDR1 is SGHTA and CDR2 is FQGTGA. The CDR3 spans 18 residues. Together with reference TRBV7-3 and TRBJ1-4, the CDR3 gives the full variable domain: GAGVSQTPSNKVTEKGKYVELRCDPISGHTALYWYRQSLGQGPEFLIYFQGTGAADDSGLPNDRFFAVRPEGSVSTLKIQRTERGDSAVYLCASSLYVTWTGTFEKLFFGSGTQLSVL.

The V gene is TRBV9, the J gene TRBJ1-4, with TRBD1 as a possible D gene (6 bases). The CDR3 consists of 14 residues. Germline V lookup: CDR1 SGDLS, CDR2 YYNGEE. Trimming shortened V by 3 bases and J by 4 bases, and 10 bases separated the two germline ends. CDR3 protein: CASSAQDSNEKLFF. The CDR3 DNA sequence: TGTGCCAGCAGCGCGCAGGACAGTAATGAAAAACTGTTTTTT.

The CDR3: CASSLLQGGTDTQYF. In DNA, the CDR3 is TGTGCCAGCAGCCTCTTGCAGGGTGGAACAGATACGCAGTATTTT. The J gene is TRBJ2-3, the V gene TRBV14, with TRBD1 as a possible D gene (5 bases). There are 15 residues in the CDR3. V was clipped by 4 bases and J by 3 bases, with 14 bases between them. Germline CDR1 reads SGHDN; CDR2 reads FVKESK.

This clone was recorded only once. CDR3 sequence (DNA): TGTGCCAGCTCACCAGGCAGGCGCCAAGAGACCCAGTACTTC. Amino acid sequence: CASSPGRRQETQYF. The rearrangement joins TRBV18 to TRBJ2-5; D ambiguous. V lost 2 bases and J 1 base, leaving 8 bases between the germline ends. In germline, CDR1 is KGHSH, CDR2 LQKENI. This CDR3 is 14 amino acids long.

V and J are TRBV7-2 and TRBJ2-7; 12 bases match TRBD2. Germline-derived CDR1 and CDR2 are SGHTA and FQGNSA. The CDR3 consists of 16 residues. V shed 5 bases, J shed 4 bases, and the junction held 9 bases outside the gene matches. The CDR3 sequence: CASSRESSGGAYEQYF. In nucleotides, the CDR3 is TGTGCCAGCAGCCGCGAATCTAGCGGGGGGGCGTACGAGCAGTACTTC.

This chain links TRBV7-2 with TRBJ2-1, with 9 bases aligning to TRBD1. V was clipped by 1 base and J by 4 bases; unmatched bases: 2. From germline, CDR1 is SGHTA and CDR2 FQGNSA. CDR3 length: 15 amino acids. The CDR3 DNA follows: TGTGCCAGCAGCTTAGGGACAGGGGTGTACAATGAGCAGTTCTTC. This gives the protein CASSLGTGVYNEQFF.

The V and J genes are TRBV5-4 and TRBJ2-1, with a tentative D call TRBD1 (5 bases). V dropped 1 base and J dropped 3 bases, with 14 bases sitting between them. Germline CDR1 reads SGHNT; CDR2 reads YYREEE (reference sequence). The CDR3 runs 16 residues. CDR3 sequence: CASSLYQGWSYNEQFF. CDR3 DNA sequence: TGTGCCAGCAGCTTGTATCAGGGATGGAGCTACAATGAGCAGTTCTTC.

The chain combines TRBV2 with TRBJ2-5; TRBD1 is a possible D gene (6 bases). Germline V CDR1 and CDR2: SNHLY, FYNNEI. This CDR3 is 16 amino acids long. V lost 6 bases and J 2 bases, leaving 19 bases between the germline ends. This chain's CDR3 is CASRVPWTVPQETQYF. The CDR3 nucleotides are TGTGCCAGCAGAGTGCCTTGGACAGTGCCTCAAGAGACCCAGTACTTC.

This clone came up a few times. CDR3 protein: CASSPHPGLAEFTDTQYF. Here the CDR3 DNA reads TGTGCCAGCAGCCCGCACCCCGGACTAGCGGAATTCACAGATACGCAGTATTTT. The V call is TRBV28, the J call TRBJ2-3; 10 bases align to TRBD2. V lost 6 bases to trimming and J lost 2 bases; unmatched junction nucleotides: 14. Germline-derived CDR1 and CDR2 are MDHEN and SYDVKM. This CDR3 is 18 amino acids long.